The entry that follows covers one T cell receptor (beta chain) sequence. Its antigen is still unknown. Method: immunoSEQ multiplex PCR; TCRdb's copy keeps in-frame clones and lacks some. The table shows approximately 60,000 clones, with more than 90% occurring only once. The entry originates in a study of OX40 agonist ivuxolimab in advanced cancers. Study as a whole: Clinicians treated patients with ivuxolimab, an agonistic anti-OX40 (CD134) antibody. Partial responses occurred in Three dose-escalation patients, one with hepatocellular carcinoma and two with cutaneous melanoma. General study points: CD8+ T cells were the subset that, on average, had more expanded clones than CD4+.

The CDR3 runs 18 residues. Trimming removed 5 bases from V and 10 bases from J; junction bases left unmatched: 20. Germline V gene lookup returns CDR1 MNHEY and CDR2 SMNVEV (reference sequence). The study sampled blood at baseline, cycle 4 day 1, and cycle 7 day 1. This sequence joins TRBV27 and TRBJ2-1; 10 nucleotides match TRBD2. The sequencing used CD4+ or CD8+ T cells sorted from blood, collected in a trial of the OX40 agonist ivuxolimab. The TCR originated in an adult with an advanced solid tumor such as melanoma, head and neck, liver or kidney cancer. The CDR3 region is CASSSRGARLAGVREQFF. CDR3 coding DNA: TGTGCCAGCAGTAGTCGGGGGGCGCGGCTAGCGGGAGTGAGGGAGCAGTTCTTC.